This TCR beta chain is drawn from a study of blood T cells in healthy people across ages. Study-level results: With unsorted PBMCs, a conclusive comparison of naive versus antigen-experienced cells was not possible.

Sample-barcoded 5' priming and a J-beta primer mix drove a second PCR of roughly 6 to 12 cycles. TCRdb reanalysed the 5' RACE reads using MiXCR and keeps one entry per CDR3 protein. The table lists 550,000 to 650,000 distinct CDR3 sequences, about 25% of them singletons, with over 3.5% in the top ten. Turning to this clonotype: Its antigen is unknown.

Losses at the gene ends were 1 base for V and 4 bases for J; bases not matched to a gene: 10. CDR1 and CDR2 (germline): LGHNA, YNFKEQ. CDR3 length: 17 residues. The sample also formed part of further work on T cells of mothers and their children. In that study: Three healthy Caucasian mothers and their six children donated.

The sample taken for sequencing was blood. This sequence was found in a boy aged 2 to 10 in good health. The chain employs TRBV4-2 and TRBJ2-3; TRBD2 matches 8 bases. In DNA, the CDR3 is TGTGCCAGCAGCCAAGTCGGGAGCGCTAGCGGGTCAGATACGCAGTATTTT. Translated: CASSQVGSASGSDTQYF.